Listed below are T cell receptor beta chains from one sample, sequenced in a study of PD-1 blockade in mismatch repair-deficient tumors. The assay was immunoSEQ multiplex PCR, and TCRdb's table has in-frame clones only and misses some. The sample shows about 120,000 clones, 70% to 80% of them seen only once. The sequencing used peripheral blood, collected more than 58 weeks after starting pembrolizumab. These receptors all come from an adult with mismatch repair-deficient cancer. Each CDR3 is given with its conserved first and last residue. Fields, in order: J gene, D gene, clone size, V gene, CDR3 protein, CDR3 DNA. The D gene is left open where the match is weak. Expanded clones are given a class, and other clones once, few, many or no size at all.

j_gene: TRBJ1-3
d_gene: -
abundance: once
v_gene: TRBV7-9
CDR3aa: CASSRDPGVGNTIYF
CDR3nt: TGTGCCAGCAGCCGGGATCCGGGTGTGGGAAACACCATATATTTT

j_gene: TRBJ2-7
d_gene: TRBD1
abundance: -
v_gene: TRBV6-1
CDR3aa: CASIRGQGGSEQYF
CDR3nt: TGTGCCAGCATCAGGGGACAGGGAGGTAGCGAGCAGTACTTC

j_gene: TRBJ2-1
d_gene: -
abundance: once
v_gene: TRBV5-6
CDR3aa: CASSPPVWDPNEDEQFF
CDR3nt: TGTGCCAGCAGCCCACCGGTTTGGGACCCAAATGAGGATGAGCAGTTCTTC

j_gene: TRBJ2-2
d_gene: -
abundance: -
v_gene: TRBV14
CDR3aa: CASSLPAGSTDNTGELFF
CDR3nt: TGTGCCAGCAGCCTGCCCGCAGGCAGCACAGACAACACCGGGGAGCTGTTTTTT

j_gene: TRBJ1-5
d_gene: -
abundance: -
v_gene: TRBV5-6
CDR3aa: CASSLGPGQPQHF
CDR3nt: TGTGCCAGCAGCTTGGGGCCTGGTCAGCCCCAGCATTTT

j_gene: TRBJ2-7
d_gene: -
abundance: -
v_gene: TRBV4-1
CDR3aa: CASGWSEGSYEQYF
CDR3nt: TGCGCCAGCGGGTGGTCCGAGGGCTCCTACGAGCAGTACTTC

j_gene: TRBJ2-5
d_gene: -
abundance: -
v_gene: TRBV2
CDR3aa: CASSARLGQETQYF
CDR3nt: TGTGCCAGCAGCGCCCGCTTGGGGCAAGAGACCCAGTACTTC

j_gene: TRBJ1-2
d_gene: TRBD1
abundance: -
v_gene: TRBV6-5
CDR3aa: CASSYRDRVPYGYTF
CDR3nt: TGTGCCAGCAGTTACAGGGACAGAGTTCCGTATGGCTACACCTTC

j_gene: TRBJ2-2
d_gene: -
abundance: few
v_gene: TRBV7-2
CDR3aa: CASSLKTELFF
CDR3nt: TGTGCCAGCAGCTTAAAGACGGAGCTGTTTTTT

j_gene: TRBJ2-1
d_gene: -
abundance: -
v_gene: TRBV7-3
CDR3aa: CASSPVLEVGYNEQFF
CDR3nt: TGTGCCAGCAGTCCCGTCTTAGAGGTGGGCTACAATGAGCAGTTCTTC

j_gene: TRBJ2-3
d_gene: -
abundance: -
v_gene: TRBV7-9
CDR3aa: CASSPLRDSTDTQYF
CDR3nt: TGTGCCAGCAGCCCTCTACGGGACAGCACAGATACGCAGTATTTT

j_gene: TRBJ2-3
d_gene: -
abundance: -
v_gene: TRBV6-5
CDR3aa: CASSYGQGPLDTQYF
CDR3nt: TGTGCCAGCAGTTACGGGCAGGGGCCCCTCGATACGCAGTATTTT

j_gene: TRBJ1-4
d_gene: TRBD1
abundance: many
v_gene: TRBV5-6
CDR3aa: CASSYEQGTNEKLFF
CDR3nt: TGTGCCAGCAGCTACGAACAGGGGACCAATGAAAAACTGTTTTTT

j_gene: TRBJ2-5
d_gene: TRBD2
abundance: -
v_gene: TRBV19
CDR3aa: CATLPGGSFETQYF
CDR3nt: TGTGCCACTCTTCCGGGCGGGAGCTTTGAGACCCAGTACTTC

j_gene: TRBJ2-7
d_gene: TRBD1
abundance: -
v_gene: TRBV7-8
CDR3aa: CASSQRPATGINEQYF
CDR3nt: TGTGCCAGCAGCCAAAGGCCTGCGACAGGGATCAACGAGCAGTACTTC

j_gene: TRBJ2-1
d_gene: -
abundance: -
v_gene: TRBV9
CDR3aa: CASSVAAFSEDEQFF
CDR3nt: TGTGCCAGCAGCGTAGCGGCGTTCTCGGAGGATGAGCAGTTCTTC

j_gene: TRBJ2-2
d_gene: -
abundance: -
v_gene: TRBV19
CDR3aa: CASSIGATGELFF
CDR3nt: TGTGCCAGTAGTATCGGGGCTACCGGGGAGCTGTTTTTT

j_gene: TRBJ2-1
d_gene: -
abundance: -
v_gene: TRBV9
CDR3aa: CASSATASSYNEQFF
CDR3nt: TGTGCCAGCAGCGCTACTGCTAGCTCCTACAATGAGCAGTTCTTC

j_gene: TRBJ1-2
d_gene: -
abundance: -
v_gene: TRBV7-9
CDR3aa: CASSLVSFQYGYTF
CDR3nt: TGTGCCAGCAGCTTAGTGTCGTTTCAATATGGCTACACCTTC

j_gene: TRBJ2-7
d_gene: TRBD1
abundance: -
v_gene: TRBV27
CDR3aa: CASSRGQGTYEQYF
CDR3nt: TGTGCCAGCAGCCGGGGACAGGGTACCTACGAGCAGTACTTC

j_gene: TRBJ1-4
d_gene: -
abundance: -
v_gene: TRBV19
CDR3aa: CASSIRGDLNEKLFF
CDR3nt: TGTGCCAGTAGTATCAGAGGGGACCTTAATGAAAAACTGTTTTTT

j_gene: TRBJ1-5
d_gene: -
abundance: -
v_gene: TRBV10-3
CDR3aa: CAISDRGINQPQHF
CDR3nt: TGTGCCATCAGTGACAGGGGCATTAATCAGCCCCAGCATTTT

j_gene: TRBJ2-7
d_gene: -
abundance: -
v_gene: TRBV19
CDR3aa: CASNPSGLTYEQYF
CDR3nt: TGTGCCAGTAATCCATCGGGGCTAACCTACGAGCAGTACTTC

j_gene: TRBJ2-7
d_gene: -
abundance: -
v_gene: TRBV6-1
CDR3aa: CASSEEGGYEQYF
CDR3nt: TGTGCCAGCAGTGAAGAAGGGGGCTACGAGCAGTACTTC

j_gene: TRBJ2-1
d_gene: TRBD2
abundance: -
v_gene: TRBV19
CDR3aa: CASQKREYNEQFF
CDR3nt: TGTGCCAGCCAGAAGCGGGAGTACAATGAGCAGTTCTTC

j_gene: TRBJ2-2
d_gene: -
abundance: -
v_gene: TRBV13
CDR3aa: CASSLGLSGSSTGELFF
CDR3nt: TGTGCCAGCAGCTTAGGCCTAAGTGGGAGTTCCACCGGGGAGCTGTTTTTT

j_gene: TRBJ2-2
d_gene: -
abundance: -
v_gene: TRBV7-8
CDR3aa: CASSPLLYTGELFF
CDR3nt: TGTGCCAGCAGCCCCCTGCTATACACCGGGGAGCTGTTTTTT

j_gene: TRBJ2-1
d_gene: -
abundance: -
v_gene: TRBV4-3
CDR3aa: CASSQYNEQFF
CDR3nt: TGCGCCAGCAGCCAGTACAATGAGCAGTTCTTC

j_gene: TRBJ2-7
d_gene: TRBD1
abundance: -
v_gene: TRBV9
CDR3aa: CASSGRQGTAAEQYF
CDR3nt: TGTGCCAGCAGCGGCCGACAGGGGACCGCCGCCGAGCAGTACTTC